The T cell receptor (beta chain) under discussion was sequenced for a study of T cell changes during pregnancy in multiple sclerosis. Data came from immunoSEQ multiplex PCR; TCRdb stores just in-frame clones and leaves some out. The sample has tens of thousands of clones, roughly 85% seen once. Germline-derived CDR1 and CDR2 are MDHEN and SYDVKM. This CDR3 comprises 16 residues. Trimming took 3 bases from V and 2 from J; bases not matched to a gene: 10. The sequence was obtained from a female donor in good health, enrolled as a control in a pregnancy study. Here the sequenced sample was CD8+ T cells from peripheral blood mononuclear cells, taken in the first trimester of pregnancy. The chain employs TRBV28 and TRBJ2-7, with 7 nucleotides matching TRBD1. CDR3 sequence: CASSFSGTAIAYEQYF. The CDR3 region has the DNA TGTGCCAGCAGTTTCTCTGGGACAGCTATAGCCTACGAGCAGTACTTC.